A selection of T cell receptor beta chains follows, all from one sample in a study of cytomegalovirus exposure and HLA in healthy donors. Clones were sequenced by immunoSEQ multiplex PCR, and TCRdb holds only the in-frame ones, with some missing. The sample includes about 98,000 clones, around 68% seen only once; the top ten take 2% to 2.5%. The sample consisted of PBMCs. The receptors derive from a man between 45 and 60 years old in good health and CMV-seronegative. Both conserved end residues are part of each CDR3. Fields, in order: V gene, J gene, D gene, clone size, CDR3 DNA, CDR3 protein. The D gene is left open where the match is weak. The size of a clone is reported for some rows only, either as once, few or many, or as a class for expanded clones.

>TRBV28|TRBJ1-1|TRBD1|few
TGTGCCAGCAGTCCTTCGGACAGGGGGAACACTGAAGCTTTCTTT
CASSPSDRGNTEAFF
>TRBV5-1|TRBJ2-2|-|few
TGCGCCAGCAGCCCCGATGTTCGCGACACCGGGGAGCTGTTTTTT
CASSPDVRDTGELFF
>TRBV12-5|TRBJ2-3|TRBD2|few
TGTGCTAGTGGTTTGCGCTCCGGACTAGCGGGGGTCAGCACAGATACGCAGTATTTT
CASGLRSGLAGVSTDTQYF
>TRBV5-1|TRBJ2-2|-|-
TGCGCCAGCAGCTTGAAGTCTAGCTCACCCGGGGAGCTGTTTTTT
CASSLKSSSPGELFF
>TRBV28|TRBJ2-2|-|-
TGTGCCAGCCTTAGGAGCCAGAGCACCGGGGAGCTGTTTTTT
CASLRSQSTGELFF
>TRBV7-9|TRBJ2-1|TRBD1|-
TGTGCCAGCAGCTCGGGACAGGACGCTTACAATGAGCAGTTCTTC
CASSSGQDAYNEQFF
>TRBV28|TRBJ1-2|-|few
TGTGCCAGCAGTTGGGGACTGATCTATGGCTACACCTTC
CASSWGLIYGYTF
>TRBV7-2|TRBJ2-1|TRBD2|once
TGTGCCAGCAGCGCCACCCTAGCGGGGTCCCCGAGCCAATTCTTC
CASSATLAGSPSQFF
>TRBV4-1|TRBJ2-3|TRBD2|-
TGCGCCAGCAGCCAAGATGATTTCGCTAGCGGGAGTCAGACAGATACGCAGTATTTT
CASSQDDFASGSQTDTQYF
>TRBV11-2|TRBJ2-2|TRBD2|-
TGTGCCAGCAGCCCTATCTCGACTAGCGGGGGGGCCGTTGCCGGGGAGCTGTTTTTT
CASSPISTSGGAVAGELFF
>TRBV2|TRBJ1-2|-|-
TGTGCCAGCAGTGAAAGGGACACCGTCTATGGCTACACCTTC
CASSERDTVYGYTF
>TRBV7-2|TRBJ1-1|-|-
TGTGCCAGCAGCTTAGCCGGACAGATGAACACTGAAGCTTTCTTT
CASSLAGQMNTEAFF
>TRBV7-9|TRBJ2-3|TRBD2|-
TGTGCCAGCAGCATTGGACTAGCGGACACAGATACGCAGTATTTT
CASSIGLADTDTQYF
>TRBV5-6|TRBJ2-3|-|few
TGTGCCAGCAGCTTGGACACCACAGATACGCAGTATTTT
CASSLDTTDTQYF
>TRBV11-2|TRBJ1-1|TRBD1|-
TGTGCCAGCAGCTCCGGGACAGGGCTCACTGAAGCTTTCTTT
CASSSGTGLTEAFF
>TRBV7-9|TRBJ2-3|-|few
TGTGCCAGCAGCTCGGACGGGGATACAAATACGCAGTATTTT
CASSSDGDTNTQYF
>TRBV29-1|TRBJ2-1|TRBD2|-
TGCAGCGTACAGCGGGGGGTCGTTTACAATGAGCAGTTCTTC
CSVQRGVVYNEQFF
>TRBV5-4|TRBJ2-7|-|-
TGTGCCAGCAGCTTATCAAGCGAAATCTCCTACGAGCAGTACTTC
CASSLSSEISYEQYF
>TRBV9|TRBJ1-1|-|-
TGTGCCAGCAGGGCAGGGGTGAGGGGGACTGAAGCTTTCTTT
CASRAGVRGTEAFF